These 5 T cell receptor beta chains originate from one sample sequenced in a study of cytotoxic CD8 clonotypes in ibrutinib-treated CLL. Some clones are missing from TCRdb's copy, which holds only in-frame ones; the method was immunoSEQ multiplex PCR. The repertoire holds 45,000 to 65,000 clones, with less than 90% as singletons. Sequencing used PBMCs, obtained after 24 months of ibrutinib treatment. These receptor sequences come from a human donor with chronic lymphocytic leukemia.

V is TRBV27 and J is TRBJ2-5, with TRBD2 matching over 9 bases. V shed 4 bases and J 5 bases; nucleotides not matched to a gene: 14. The germline CDR1 and CDR2 sequences are MNHEY and SMNVEV (reference sequence). The CDR3 is 17 residues long. The CDR3 nucleotides read TGTGCCAGCAGTTCCCTCCTGACTAGCGGAGAACGGGAGACCCAGTACTTC. This sequence encodes CASSSLLTSGERETQYF.

This clone was seen once. This chain joins TRBV6-5 and TRBJ2-2; unclear D gene. The CDR3 spans 14 residues. Trimming stripped 6 bases from V and 7 bases from J, with 15 bases between. CDR1 is MNHEY, CDR2 SVGAGI, per germline. In nucleotides, the CDR3 is TGTGCCAGCAGCGCGCCTAGTTGGGTCGGGGAGCTGTTTTTT. Translation gives CASSAPSWVGELFF.

This chain uses TRBV19 with TRBJ1-2, with D hard to call. V lost 8 bases and J lost 4, with 11 bases in between. The germline CDR1 and CDR2 sequences are LNHDA and SQIVND (reference sequence). This CDR3 spans 12 amino acids. CDR3 sequence: CASRRATYGYTF. The CDR3 coding sequence is TGTGCCAGTCGTAGGGCTACCTATGGCTACACCTTC. Full variable domain (outside the CDR3, taken from reference TRBV19 and TRBJ1-2): DGGITQSPKYLFRKEGQNVTLSCEQNLNHDAMYWYRQDPGQGLRLIYYSQIVNDFQKGDIAEGYSVSREKKESFPLTVTSAQKNPTAFYLCASRRATYGYTFGSGTRLTVV.

As concerns this clone: The same CDR3 is also encoded by other DNA sequences in this sample. The chain has TRBV7-6 and TRBJ2-7, with D possibly being TRBD1 (6 bases). Germline assignment: CDR1 SGHVS and CDR2 FNYEAQ. There are 12 residues in the CDR3. The V and J ends lost 5 bases and 6 bases respectively, with 11 bases between them. DNA of the CDR3: TGTGCCAGCAGCCCGACAGGAGGCGAGCAGTACTTC. Its translation is CASSPTGGEQYF.

The chain joins TRBV30 to TRBJ2-2, with 14 nucleotides matching TRBD2. The J segment lost 4 bases and the V segment lost 7 bases, leaving 8 bases of the junction unmatched. The CDR3 contains 16 residues. CDR1 is GTSNPN and CDR2 is SVGIG in the germline V gene (reference sequence). The CDR3 spells CASSPGLAGGTGELFF. CDR3 coding DNA: TGTGCCTCCTCCCCTGGACTAGCGGGAGGCACCGGGGAGCTGTTTTTT.